The T cell receptor (beta chain) described here comes from a study of T cell responses to AZD1222 COVID-19 vaccine. Measured with immunoSEQ multiplex PCR; TCRdb has only the in-frame clones, and not every one. The repertoire has about 140,000 clones, roughly 93% of them found once; the top ten carry approximately 6.9%. The germline V gene has CDR1 LNHDA and CDR2 SQIVND (reference sequence). The CDR3 sequence is 13 residues long. The germline V and J ends were trimmed by 7 bases and 6 bases, with 15 bases remaining between them. This receptor was taken from an adult who received the AZD1222 COVID-19 vaccine. The chain uses TRBV19 and TRBJ1-1; the D gene is possibly TRBD1 (6 bases). The sequencing here drew on peripheral blood, taken 28 days after the second AZD1222 dose. The CDR3, as DNA: TGTGCCAGTACCCTACAGGGCTGGGCTGAAGCTTTCTTT. This encodes CASTLQGWAEAFF.